This T cell receptor beta chain comes out of a study of blood T cell repertoires in COVID-19. Germline CDR1 and CDR2: MDHEN and SYDVKM. The ends were cut back, 6 bases at V and 8 bases at J, with 22 bases in the middle. This CDR3 contains 15 residues. Methods used by the authors: Estimation of nucleated cell counts was performed using reference gene primer amplification. Here immunoSEQ multiplex PCR was the method, and the copy in TCRdb shows in-frame clones only, minus some. From that table come the V and J calls and clone size; the DNA was used to work out D and trimming. This table holds approximately 450,000 clones, around 87% found once. The study counted Cohort 3 donors as recovered given two negative PCRs, clearance, or symptom resolution.

The specimen was PBMCs or T cells enriched from blood (not recorded which). The clonotype was recovered from a man aged 30 to 39 who had recovered from COVID-19. The V gene is TRBV28, the J gene TRBJ1-2, with D unclear. The CDR3, as DNA: TGTGCCAGCAGGAGGCCGGGCCTGTATTCGGGGGGCTACACCTTC. This codes for CASRRPGLYSGGYTF.